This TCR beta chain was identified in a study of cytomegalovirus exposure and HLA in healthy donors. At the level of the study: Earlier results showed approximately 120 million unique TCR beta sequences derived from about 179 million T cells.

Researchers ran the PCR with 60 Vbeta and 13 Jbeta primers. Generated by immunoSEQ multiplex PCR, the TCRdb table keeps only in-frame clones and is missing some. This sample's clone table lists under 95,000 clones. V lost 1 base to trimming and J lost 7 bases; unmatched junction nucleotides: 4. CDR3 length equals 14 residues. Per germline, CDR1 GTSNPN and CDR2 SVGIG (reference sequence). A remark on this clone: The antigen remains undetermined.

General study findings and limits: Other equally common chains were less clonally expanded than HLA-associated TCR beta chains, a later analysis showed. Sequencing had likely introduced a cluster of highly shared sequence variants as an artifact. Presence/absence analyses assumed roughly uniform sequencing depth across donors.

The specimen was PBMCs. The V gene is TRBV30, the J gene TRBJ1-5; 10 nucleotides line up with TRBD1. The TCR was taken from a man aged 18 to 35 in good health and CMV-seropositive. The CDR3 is CAWSGQGAGQPQHF. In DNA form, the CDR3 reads TGTGCCTGGAGTGGACAGGGGGCAGGGCAGCCCCAGCATTTT.